The rows below give T cell receptor beta chains drawn from one sample of a study of blood T cell repertoires in COVID-19. Using immunoSEQ multiplex PCR, the repertoire was profiled, and TCRdb retains in-frame clones only, with some absent. The sample consists of over 130,000 clones, roughly 88% of them appearing once. The specimen sequenced was peripheral blood. Receptors were obtained from a human donor in a cohort sampled during active COVID-19. Each CDR3 is given with its conserved first and last residue. D genes are given only for firm matches. A row's size may be missing; if present it is once, few, many or a size class.

TRBV6-5	TRBD1	TRBJ1-5	-	CASRHTGGENQPQHF	TGTGCCAGCAGGCACACAGGGGGGGAAAATCAGCCCCAGCATTTT
TRBV3-1/TRBV3-2	TRBD1	TRBJ1-6	-	CASSQGQGEGNSPLHF	TGTGCCAGCAGCCAGGGACAGGGAGAAGGTAATTCACCCCTCCACTTT
TRBV12-3/TRBV12-4	-	TRBJ2-2	-	CASSFRVGELFF	TGTGCCAGCAGTTTTAGAGTCGGGGAGCTGTTTTTT
TRBV3-1/TRBV3-2	TRBD1	TRBJ2-1	-	CASSRDRLRHGQAANEQFF	TGTGCCAGCAGCCGGGACAGGCTTCGACATGGTCAAGCGGCCAATGAGCAGTTCTTC
TRBV7-8	-	TRBJ1-2	-	CASRRTTGYGYTF	TGTGCCAGCAGACGGACAACCGGCTATGGCTACACCTTC
TRBV7-8	-	TRBJ1-2	-	CASSLVLGEYGYTF	TGTGCCAGCAGCTTAGTCCTTGGGGAGTATGGCTACACCTTC
TRBV25-1	TRBD1	TRBJ2-6	-	CASSESPGQGNGANVLTF	TGTGCCAGCAGTGAATCCCCGGGACAGGGGAACGGGGCCAACGTCCTGACTTTC
TRBV5-8	-	TRBJ2-7	once	CASSWVALDSGEQYF	TGTGCCAGCAGCTGGGTGGCCTTGGACAGTGGCGAGCAGTACTTC
TRBV7-8	TRBD2	TRBJ2-3	-	CASSLDGGTSTDTQYF	TGTGCCAGCAGCTTAGACGGGGGGACTAGCACAGATACGCAGTATTTT
TRBV3-1/TRBV3-2	-	TRBJ1-1	-	CASSPHGNTEAFF	TGTGCCAGCAGTCCACATGGGAACACTGAAGCTTTCTTT
TRBV19	TRBD1	TRBJ2-7	-	CASSMGQGPAEQYF	TGTGCCAGTAGTATGGGACAGGGGCCCGCCGAGCAGTACTTC
TRBV23-1	TRBD1	TRBJ2-7	few	CASSRDSSYEQYF	TGCGCCAGCAGCCGGGACAGCTCCTACGAGCAGTACTTC
TRBV19	TRBD1	TRBJ2-1	-	CASRQGQGYNEQFF	TGTGCCAGTAGGCAGGGACAGGGATACAATGAGCAGTTCTTC